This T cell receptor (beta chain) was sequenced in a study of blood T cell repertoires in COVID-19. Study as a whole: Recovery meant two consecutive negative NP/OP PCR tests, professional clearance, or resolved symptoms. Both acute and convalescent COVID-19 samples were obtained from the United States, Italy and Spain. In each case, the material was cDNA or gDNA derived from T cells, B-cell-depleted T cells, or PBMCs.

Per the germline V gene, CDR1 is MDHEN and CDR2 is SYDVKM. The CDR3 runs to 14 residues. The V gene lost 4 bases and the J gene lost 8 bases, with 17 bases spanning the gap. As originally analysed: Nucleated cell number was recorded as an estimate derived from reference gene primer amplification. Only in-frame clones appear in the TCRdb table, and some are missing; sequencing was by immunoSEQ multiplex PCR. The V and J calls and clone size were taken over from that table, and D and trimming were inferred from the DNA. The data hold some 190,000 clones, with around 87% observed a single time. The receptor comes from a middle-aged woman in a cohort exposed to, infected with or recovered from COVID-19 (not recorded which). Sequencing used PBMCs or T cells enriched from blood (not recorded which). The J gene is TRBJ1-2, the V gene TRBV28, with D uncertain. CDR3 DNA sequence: TGTGCCAGCAGTTCGCCCGCCGGAGGGAGGGGCTACACCTTC. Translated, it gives CASSSPAGGRGYTF.